This is a list of T cell receptor beta chains from one sample in a study of T cell responses to AZD1222 COVID-19 vaccine. Only in-frame clones appear in the TCRdb table, and some are missing; sequencing was by immunoSEQ multiplex PCR. The data hold 83,000 or so clones, with 86% observed a single time. Sequencing used peripheral blood, obtained on day 0 of AZD1222 vaccination. These receptors were collected from an adult in good health. Each CDR3 is given with its conserved first and last residue. D genes are given only for firm matches. The size field is filled for only some rows; it gives once, few, many or a size class.

clone_size: -; v_call: TRBV6-5; d_call: -; j_call: TRBJ2-3; cdr3_nt: TGTGCCAGTCGGATTTCCGGCACAGATACGCAGTATTTT; cdr3_aa: CASRISGTDTQYF
clone_size: -; v_call: TRBV12-3/TRBV12-4; d_call: -; j_call: TRBJ1-2; cdr3_nt: TGTGCCAGCAGCCTCACAGGGTATGGCTACACCTTC; cdr3_aa: CASSLTGYGYTF
clone_size: -; v_call: TRBV12-3/TRBV12-4; d_call: -; j_call: TRBJ2-3; cdr3_nt: TGTGCCAGCAGTGCGCCGGGAGATACGCAGTATTTT; cdr3_aa: CASSAPGDTQYF
clone_size: few; v_call: TRBV5-6; d_call: -; j_call: TRBJ1-1; cdr3_nt: TGTGCCAGCAGCCCGCTGGGGTTGGGGATGAACACTGAAGCTTTCTTT; cdr3_aa: CASSPLGLGMNTEAFF
clone_size: -; v_call: TRBV7-2; d_call: TRBD1; j_call: TRBJ2-3; cdr3_nt: TGTGCCAGCAGCTTAGGGGGACAGGGGGCCCAAGATACGCAGTATTTT; cdr3_aa: CASSLGGQGAQDTQYF
clone_size: -; v_call: TRBV27; d_call: TRBD1; j_call: TRBJ1-6; cdr3_nt: TGTGCCAGCACCACACTGGGACAGGGGTACCAAATACCCCTCCACTTT; cdr3_aa: CASTTLGQGYQIPLHF
clone_size: -; v_call: TRBV18; d_call: TRBD1; j_call: TRBJ1-1; cdr3_nt: TGTGCCAGCTCAGAGGGGGCCCCGGGGAGTGGGAACACTGAAGCTTTCTTT; cdr3_aa: CASSEGAPGSGNTEAFF
clone_size: -; v_call: TRBV21-1; d_call: -; j_call: TRBJ1-5; cdr3_nt: TGTGCCAGCAGCAACTATCTGACACAGGAGCGCAATCAGCCCCAGCATTTT; cdr3_aa: CASSNYLTQERNQPQHF
clone_size: -; v_call: TRBV28; d_call: -; j_call: TRBJ1-2; cdr3_nt: TGTGCCAGCAGTATCGGGGGGTCCTATGGCTACACCTTC; cdr3_aa: CASSIGGSYGYTF
clone_size: -; v_call: TRBV7-8; d_call: -; j_call: TRBJ2-7; cdr3_nt: TGTGCCAGCAGCCTTCTACAGGGAGTAGGTACCTACGAGCAGTACTTC; cdr3_aa: CASSLLQGVGTYEQYF